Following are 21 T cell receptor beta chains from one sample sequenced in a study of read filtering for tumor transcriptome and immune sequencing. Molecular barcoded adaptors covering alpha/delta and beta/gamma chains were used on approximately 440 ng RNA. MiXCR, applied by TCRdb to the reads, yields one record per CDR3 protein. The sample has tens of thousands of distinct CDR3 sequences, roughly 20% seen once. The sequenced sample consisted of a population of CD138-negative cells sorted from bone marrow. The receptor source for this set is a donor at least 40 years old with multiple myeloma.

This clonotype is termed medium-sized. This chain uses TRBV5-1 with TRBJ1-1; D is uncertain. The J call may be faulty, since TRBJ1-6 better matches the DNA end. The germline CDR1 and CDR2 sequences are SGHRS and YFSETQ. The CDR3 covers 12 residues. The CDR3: CASSLDSSPLHF. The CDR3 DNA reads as TGCGCCAGCAGCTTGGACTCTTCACCCCTCCACTTT.

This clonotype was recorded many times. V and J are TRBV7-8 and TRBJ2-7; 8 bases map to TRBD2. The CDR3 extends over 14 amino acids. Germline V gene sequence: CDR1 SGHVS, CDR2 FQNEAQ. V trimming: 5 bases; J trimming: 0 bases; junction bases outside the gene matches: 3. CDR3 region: CASSAGTSSYEQYF. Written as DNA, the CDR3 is TGTGCCAGCAGCGCCGGGACTAGCTCCTACGAGCAGTACTTC.

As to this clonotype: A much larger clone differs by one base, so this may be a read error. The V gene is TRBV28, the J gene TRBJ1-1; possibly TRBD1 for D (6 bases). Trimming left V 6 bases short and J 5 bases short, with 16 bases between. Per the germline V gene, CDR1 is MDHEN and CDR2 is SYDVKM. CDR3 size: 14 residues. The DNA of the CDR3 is TGTGCCAGCAGGGTGGGGGGCAGAGGTACTGAAGCTTTCTTT. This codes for CASRVGGRGTEAFF.

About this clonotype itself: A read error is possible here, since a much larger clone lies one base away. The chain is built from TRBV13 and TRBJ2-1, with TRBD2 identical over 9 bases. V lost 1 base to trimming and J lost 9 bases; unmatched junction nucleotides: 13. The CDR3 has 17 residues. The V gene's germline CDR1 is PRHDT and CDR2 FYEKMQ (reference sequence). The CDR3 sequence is CASSLDAWSSGEGEQFF. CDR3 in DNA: TGTGCCAGCAGCTTAGACGCATGGTCTAGCGGGGAAGGTGAGCAGTTCTTC.

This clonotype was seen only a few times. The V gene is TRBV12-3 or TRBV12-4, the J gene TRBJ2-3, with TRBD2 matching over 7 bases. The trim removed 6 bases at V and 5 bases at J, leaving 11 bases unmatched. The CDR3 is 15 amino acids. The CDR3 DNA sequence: TGTGCCAGCAGGGACCGGGACTACGGGAAAGATACGCAGTATTTT. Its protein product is CASRDRDYGKDTQYF.

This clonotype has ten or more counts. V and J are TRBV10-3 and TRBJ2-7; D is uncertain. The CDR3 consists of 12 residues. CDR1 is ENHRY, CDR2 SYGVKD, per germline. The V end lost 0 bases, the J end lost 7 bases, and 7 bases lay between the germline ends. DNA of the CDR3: TGTGCCATCAGTGAGTCTGACGGAGAGCAGTACTTC. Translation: CAISESDGEQYF.

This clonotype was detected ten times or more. The CDR3 DNA sequence: TGTGCCATCAGTGCGGGACAGGGTTACACTGAAGCTTTCTTT. Protein: CAISAGQGYTEAFF. J is TRBJ1-1 and V is TRBV10-3; TRBD1 matches at 9 bases. Germline CDR1 ENHRY, CDR2 SYGVKD. The V gene end was trimmed by 4 bases and the J gene end by 3 bases; junction bases not matched to a gene: 3. This CDR3 has 14 amino acids.

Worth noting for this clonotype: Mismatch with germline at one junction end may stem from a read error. In DNA form, the CDR3 reads TGCGCCATCAGCCCCAGCTTGTATTCACCCCTCCACTTT. Its translation is CAISPSLYSPLHF. The V call is TRBV10-3, the J call TRBJ1-6; D unclear. CDR1 and CDR2 from the germline V gene are ENHRY and SYGVKD. This CDR3 has 13 amino acids.

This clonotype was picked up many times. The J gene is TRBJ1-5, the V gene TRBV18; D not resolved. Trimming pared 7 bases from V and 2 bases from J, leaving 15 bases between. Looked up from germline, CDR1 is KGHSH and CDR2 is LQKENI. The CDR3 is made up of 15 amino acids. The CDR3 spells CASYPGGFGNQPQHF. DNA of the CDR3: TGTGCCAGCTATCCAGGAGGATTCGGCAATCAGCCCCAGCATTTT.

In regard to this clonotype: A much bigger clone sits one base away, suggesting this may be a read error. The DNA of the CDR3 is TGTGCCAGCAGCTTGGGCCCAAGCTCCTACAATGAGCAGCTCTTC. Translation gives CASSLGPSSYNEQLF. The chain uses TRBV5-4 and TRBJ2-1; D gene unclear. The CDR3 is 15 amino acids. CDR1 and CDR2 (germline): SGHNT, YYREEE (reference sequence).

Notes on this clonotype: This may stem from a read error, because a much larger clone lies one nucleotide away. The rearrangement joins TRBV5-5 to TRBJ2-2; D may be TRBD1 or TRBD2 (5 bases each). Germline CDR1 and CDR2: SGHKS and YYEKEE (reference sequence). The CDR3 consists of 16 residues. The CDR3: CASSLSRDRNTGELLF. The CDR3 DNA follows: TGTGCCAGCAGCTTGTCCCGGGACCGAAACACCGGGGAGCTGCTTTTT.

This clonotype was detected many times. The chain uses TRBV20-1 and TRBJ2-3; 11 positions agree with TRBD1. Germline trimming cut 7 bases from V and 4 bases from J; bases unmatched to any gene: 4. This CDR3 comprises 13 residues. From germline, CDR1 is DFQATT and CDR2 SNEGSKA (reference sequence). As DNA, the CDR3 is TGCAGTGGCAGGACAGGGGGCCCAGATACGCAGTATTTT. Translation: CSGRTGGPDTQYF.

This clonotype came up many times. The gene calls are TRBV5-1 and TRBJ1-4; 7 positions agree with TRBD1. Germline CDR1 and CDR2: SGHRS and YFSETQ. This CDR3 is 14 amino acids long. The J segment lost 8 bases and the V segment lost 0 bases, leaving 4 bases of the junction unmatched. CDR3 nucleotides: TGCGCCAGCAGCTTGGGACAGGGATGGGAAAAACTGTTTTTT. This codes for CASSLGQGWEKLFF.

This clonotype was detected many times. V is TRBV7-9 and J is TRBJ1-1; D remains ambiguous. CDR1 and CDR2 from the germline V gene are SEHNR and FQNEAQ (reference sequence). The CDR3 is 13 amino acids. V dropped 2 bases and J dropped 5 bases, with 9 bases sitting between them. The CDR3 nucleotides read TGTGCCAGCAGCTTATCTCTCAGGACTGAAGCTTTCTTT. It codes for CASSLSLRTEAFF. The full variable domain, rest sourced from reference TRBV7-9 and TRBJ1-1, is DTGVSQNPRHKITKRGQNVTFRCDPISEHNRLYWYRQTLGQGPEFLTYFQNEAQLEKSRLLSDRFSAERPKGSFSTLEIQRTEQGDSAMYLCASSLSLRTEAFFGQGTRLTVV.

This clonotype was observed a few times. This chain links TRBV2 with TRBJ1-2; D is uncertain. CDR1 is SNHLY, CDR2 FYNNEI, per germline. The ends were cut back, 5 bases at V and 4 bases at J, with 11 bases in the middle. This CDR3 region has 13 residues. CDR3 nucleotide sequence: TGTGCCAGCAGTCCCGGGGAGGGCTATGGCTACACCTTC. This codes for CASSPGEGYGYTF.

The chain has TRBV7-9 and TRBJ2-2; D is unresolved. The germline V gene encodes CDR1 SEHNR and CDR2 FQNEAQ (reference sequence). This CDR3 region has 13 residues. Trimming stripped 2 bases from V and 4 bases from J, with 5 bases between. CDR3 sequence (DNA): TGTGCCAGCAGCTTACTTCCCACCGGGGAGCTGTTTTTT. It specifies CASSLLPTGELFF.

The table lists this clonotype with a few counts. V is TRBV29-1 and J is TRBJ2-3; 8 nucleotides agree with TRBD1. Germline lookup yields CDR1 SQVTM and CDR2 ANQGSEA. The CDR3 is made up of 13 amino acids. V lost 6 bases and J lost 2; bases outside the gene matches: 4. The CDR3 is CSVETGATDTQYF. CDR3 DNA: TGCAGCGTCGAGACAGGGGCCACAGATACGCAGTATTTT.

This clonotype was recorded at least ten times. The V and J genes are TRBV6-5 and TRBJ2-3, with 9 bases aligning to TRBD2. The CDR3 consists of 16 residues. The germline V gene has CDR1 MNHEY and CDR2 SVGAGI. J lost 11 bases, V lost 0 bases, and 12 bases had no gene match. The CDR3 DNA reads TGTGCCAGCAGTTACTCGAACAGCGGGGGGCCCGCCGAGCAGTATTTT. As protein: CASSYSNSGGPAEQYF.

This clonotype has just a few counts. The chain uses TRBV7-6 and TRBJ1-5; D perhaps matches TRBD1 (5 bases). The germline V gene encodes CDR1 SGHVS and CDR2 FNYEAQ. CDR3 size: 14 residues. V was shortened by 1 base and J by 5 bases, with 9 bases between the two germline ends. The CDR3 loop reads CASSLGGGDQPQHF. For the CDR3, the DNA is TGTGCCAGCAGCTTAGGTGGGGGAGATCAGCCCCAGCATTTT.

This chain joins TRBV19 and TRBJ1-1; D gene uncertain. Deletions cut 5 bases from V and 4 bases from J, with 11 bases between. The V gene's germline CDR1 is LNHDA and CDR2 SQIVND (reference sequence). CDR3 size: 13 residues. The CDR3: CASSGQLSTEAFF. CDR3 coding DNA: TGTGCCAGTAGTGGCCAGTTGAGCACTGAAGCTTTCTTT.

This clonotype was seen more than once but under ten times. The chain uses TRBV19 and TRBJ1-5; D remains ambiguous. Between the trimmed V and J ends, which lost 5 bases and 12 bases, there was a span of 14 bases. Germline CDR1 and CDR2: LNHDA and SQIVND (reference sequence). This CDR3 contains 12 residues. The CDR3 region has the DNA TGTGCCAGTAGTGCGGGAGCCGGCGGCCAGCATTTT. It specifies CASSAGAGGQHF.